One T cell receptor beta chain is described in this entry. This sample was taken from a study of blood T cell repertoires in COVID-19. Across the whole study: The study drew acute and convalescent COVID-19 samples from the United States, Italy and Spain. Sample material is recorded as cDNA or gDNA derived from T cells, B-cell-depleted T cells, or PBMCs.

Source study methods: Reference gene primer amplification gave nucleated cell count estimates. Measured with immunoSEQ multiplex PCR; TCRdb has only the in-frame clones, and not every one. V and J calls and clone size are given by that table; D and trimming were obtained from the DNA. This sample carries 20,000 to 30,000 clones, 89% of them seen once, and the ten largest clones take just under 20%. This receptor was obtained from a human donor in a cohort sampled during active COVID-19. The specimen was peripheral blood.

The CDR3 region has the DNA TGTGCCAGCAGCACCGGACAGGGCCAAGAGACCCAGTACTTC. It specifies CASSTGQGQETQYF. The rearrangement links TRBV21-1 to TRBJ2-5; the D segment call TRBD1 is taken from the table without a DNA check. TRBV21-1 is described as a pseudogene. This CDR3 region has 14 residues.